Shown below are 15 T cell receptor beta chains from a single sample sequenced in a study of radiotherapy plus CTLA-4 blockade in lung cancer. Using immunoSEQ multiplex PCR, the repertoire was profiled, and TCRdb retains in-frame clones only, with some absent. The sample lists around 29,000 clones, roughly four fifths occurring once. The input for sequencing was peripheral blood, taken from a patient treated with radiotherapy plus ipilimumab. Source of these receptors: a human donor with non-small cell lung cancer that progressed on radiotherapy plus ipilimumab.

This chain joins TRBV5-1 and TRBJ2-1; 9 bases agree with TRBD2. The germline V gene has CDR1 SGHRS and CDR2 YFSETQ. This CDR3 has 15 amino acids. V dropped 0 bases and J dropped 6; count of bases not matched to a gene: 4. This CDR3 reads CASSLGGLALNEQFF. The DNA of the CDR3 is TGCGCCAGCAGCTTGGGAGGACTAGCGCTCAATGAGCAGTTCTTC.

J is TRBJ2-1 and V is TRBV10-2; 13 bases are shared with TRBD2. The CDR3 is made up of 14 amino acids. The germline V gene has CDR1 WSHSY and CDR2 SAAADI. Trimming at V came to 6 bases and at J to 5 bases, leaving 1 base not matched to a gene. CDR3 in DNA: TGCGCCAGCAGGGGACTAGCGGGACACAATGAGCAGTTCTTC. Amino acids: CASRGLAGHNEQFF.

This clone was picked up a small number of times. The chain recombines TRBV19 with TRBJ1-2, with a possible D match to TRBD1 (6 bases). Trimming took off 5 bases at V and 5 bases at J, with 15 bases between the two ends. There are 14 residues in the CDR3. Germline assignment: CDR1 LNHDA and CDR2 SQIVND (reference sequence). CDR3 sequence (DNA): TGTGCCAGTAGTTACAGGGCGAATTCGTATGGCTACACCTTC. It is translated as CASSYRANSYGYTF.

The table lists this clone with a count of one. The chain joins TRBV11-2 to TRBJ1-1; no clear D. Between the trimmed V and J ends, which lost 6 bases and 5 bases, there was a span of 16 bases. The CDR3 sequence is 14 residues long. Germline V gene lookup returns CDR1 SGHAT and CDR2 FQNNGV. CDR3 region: CASRRTVGSTEAFF. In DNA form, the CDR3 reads TGTGCCAGCAGGCGGACCGTAGGGAGTACTGAAGCTTTCTTT.

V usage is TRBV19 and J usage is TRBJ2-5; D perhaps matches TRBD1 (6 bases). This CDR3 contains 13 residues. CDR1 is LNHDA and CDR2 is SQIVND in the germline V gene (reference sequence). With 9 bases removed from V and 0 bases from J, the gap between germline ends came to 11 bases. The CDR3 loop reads CASDRRYQETQYF. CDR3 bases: TGTGCCAGCGACAGGAGGTACCAAGAGACCCAGTACTTC. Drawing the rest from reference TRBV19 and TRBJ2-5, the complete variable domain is DGGITQSPKYLFRKEGQNVTLSCEQNLNHDAMYWYRQDPGQGLRLIYYSQIVNDFQKGDIAEGYSVSREKKESFPLTVTSAQKNPTAFYLCASDRRYQETQYFGPGTRLLVL.

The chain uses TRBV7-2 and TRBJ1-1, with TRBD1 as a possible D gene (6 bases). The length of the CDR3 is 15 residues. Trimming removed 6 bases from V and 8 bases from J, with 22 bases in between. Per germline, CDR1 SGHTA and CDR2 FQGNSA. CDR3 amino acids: CASSTPGGSVREAFF. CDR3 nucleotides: TGTGCCAGCAGTACCCCGGGGGGCTCTGTCAGGGAAGCTTTCTTT.

The CDR3 bases are TGCGCCAGCAGACCTTATTATGGACAGAGCACAGATACGCAGTATTTT. Translation gives CASRPYYGQSTDTQYF. J is TRBJ2-3 and V is TRBV4-1; tentatively, D is TRBD1 (6 bases). This CDR3 has 16 residues. V was clipped by 6 bases and J by 0 bases, with 16 bases between them. Germline-derived CDR1 and CDR2 are MGHRA and YSYEKL.

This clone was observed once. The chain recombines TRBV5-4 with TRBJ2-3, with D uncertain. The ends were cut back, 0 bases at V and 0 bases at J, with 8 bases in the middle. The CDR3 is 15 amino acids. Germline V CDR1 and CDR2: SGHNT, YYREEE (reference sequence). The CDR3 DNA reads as TGTGCCAGCAGCTTGGTGGCGGCTAGCACAGATACGCAGTATTTT. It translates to CASSLVAASTDTQYF.

This chain's CDR3 is CASFRGGADTEAFF. Here the CDR3 DNA reads TGTGCCAGCTTTAGGGGAGGGGCGGACACTGAAGCTTTCTTT. The V and J genes are TRBV6-1 and TRBJ1-1; D is possibly TRBD1 (5 bases). Between the trimmed V and J ends, which lost 8 bases and 3 bases, there was a span of 16 bases. Germline V gene sequence: CDR1 MNHNS, CDR2 SASEGT. The CDR3 loop spans 14 amino acids.

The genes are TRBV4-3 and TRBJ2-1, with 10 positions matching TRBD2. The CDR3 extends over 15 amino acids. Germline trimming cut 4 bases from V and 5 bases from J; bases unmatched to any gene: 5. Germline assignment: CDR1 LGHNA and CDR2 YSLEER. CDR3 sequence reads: CASSLLAGGHNEQFF. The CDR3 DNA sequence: TGCGCCAGCAGCCTGTTAGCGGGGGGCCACAATGAGCAGTTCTTC.

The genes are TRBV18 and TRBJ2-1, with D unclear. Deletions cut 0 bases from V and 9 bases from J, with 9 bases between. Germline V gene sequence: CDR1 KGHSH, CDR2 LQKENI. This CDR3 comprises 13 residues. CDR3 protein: CASSPPSVVEQFF. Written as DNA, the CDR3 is TGTGCCAGCTCACCACCGAGCGTGGTTGAGCAGTTCTTC.

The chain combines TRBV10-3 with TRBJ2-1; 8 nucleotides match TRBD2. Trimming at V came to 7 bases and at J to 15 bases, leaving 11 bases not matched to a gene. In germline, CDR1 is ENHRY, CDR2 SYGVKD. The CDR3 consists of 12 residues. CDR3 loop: CAIMTRGTSLFF. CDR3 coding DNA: TGTGCCATCATGACCCGCGGGACTAGTCTGTTCTTC.

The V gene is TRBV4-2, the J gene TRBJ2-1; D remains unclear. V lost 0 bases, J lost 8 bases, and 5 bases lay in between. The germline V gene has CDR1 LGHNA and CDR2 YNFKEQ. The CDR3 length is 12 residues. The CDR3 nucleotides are TGTGCCAGCAGCCAAGAAGCGTATGAGCAGTTCTTC. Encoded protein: CASSQEAYEQFF.

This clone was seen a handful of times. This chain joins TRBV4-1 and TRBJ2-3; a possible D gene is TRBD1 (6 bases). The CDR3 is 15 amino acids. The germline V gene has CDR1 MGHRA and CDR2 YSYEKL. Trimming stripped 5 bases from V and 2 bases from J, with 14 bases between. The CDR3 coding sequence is TGCGCCAGCAGCGTTCGACAGGAGTCCACAGATACGCAGTATTTT. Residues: CASSVRQESTDTQYF.

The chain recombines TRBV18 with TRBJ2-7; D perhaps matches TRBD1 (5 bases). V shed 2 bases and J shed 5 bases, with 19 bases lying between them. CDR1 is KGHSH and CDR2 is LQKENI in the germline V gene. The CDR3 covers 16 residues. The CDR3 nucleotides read TGTGCCAGCTCACCAACCTCCGGACATCCTCCTCACGAGCAGTACTTC. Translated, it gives CASSPTSGHPPHEQYF.